This T cell receptor beta chain was retrieved from a study of cytomegalovirus exposure and HLA in healthy donors (dated by TCRdb to about 2017). About the full investigation: The 666 repertoires of the first cohort and the roughly 120 validation repertoires were produced on the same platform, according to a later analysis. High-throughput TCR immunosequencing, statistical association of individual TCRs with disease status, and machine learning were combined to predict cytomegalovirus infection status. A separate validation cohort of 100 to 150 different subjects was used in addition to the roughly 640-subject first cohort. The aim of the study was to test whether cataloging public T cell receptors could identify signatures of past pathogen exposure. What the authors observed across the whole study: Subsequent analysis determined that TCRs grouped into clusters in the first cohort also showed a tendency toward co-occurrence across the roughly 110 validation repertoires, and 85% to 95% of cluster scores exceeded 0. In the study, some 160 TCR beta chains were listed as associated with cytomegalovirus. The classifier was reported to diagnose cytomegalovirus status with high specificity and sensitivity in both the original cohort and the validation cohort. All 120 or so repertoires were used to score co-occurrence in the validation cohort in a later analysis, because that analysis had no HLA typing for the cohort. The authors suggested that the approach could potentially be extended to other disease states and immunological phenotypes. In vitro tests confirmed that three of the cytomegalovirus-associated TCR beta chains recognize cytomegalovirus antigens. Most TCR sequences were seen in very few donors, while some public TCRs were found in many individuals.

Inclusive of the bounding cysteine and phenylalanine, the CDR3 is 12 residues long. The sequence is cut down to CDR3 DNA, 36 bases in frame from base 1. Trimming at the junction amounts to 1 base on V and 5 bases on J, and the germline ends lie 8 bases apart. Sequences SQVTM (CDR1) and ANQGSEA (CDR2) are obtained from the germline V gene. Donors formed part of the validation cohort, which comprised 120 subjects and was distinct from the first cohort of roughly 600 subjects. About this clone: No cognate antigen has been identified for it. Base-call qualities are not available, and no considerably larger clone is one nucleotide away.

The library was obtained by the immunoSEQ multiplex PCR assay. The published analysis was carried out like this. A statistical classification framework was built for diagnosing cytomegalovirus status from the catalog of TCR beta chain sequences. In its TCRdb copy, this immuneACCESS table keeps in-frame sequences only and misses some clones. Where compared with another copy, unresolved V genes explain less than half of these, and the others have no known cause. V and J calls and clone size are as listed in that table; D and trimming were resolved from the DNA. The sample contains roughly 200,000 clones, more than 75% of them found a single time. The leading ten clones occupy about 7.7% of the sample.

The sequence joins TRBV29-1 to TRBJ1-2; TRBD1 is possibly the D segment (5 matching bases). The sample comprised PBMCs. This TCR was sampled from a man aged 30-40 years in good health and CMV-seropositive. The nucleotide sequence reads TGCAGCGTTGAAGGACAGCGTTATGGCTACACCTTC. This gives the protein CSVEGQRYGYTF.